Following are 28 T cell receptor beta chains from one sample sequenced in a study of shared clonotypes between healthy human individuals (dated by TCRdb to 2018 to 2021). The method was the immunoSEQ multiplex PCR assay. TCRdb's version of the immuneACCESS table is confined to in-frame rearrangements and falls short of the full clone set. An unresolved V gene accounts for under half of the shortfall where checked; the remainder is of unknown origin. Present in this sample are almost 750,000 clones, roughly 72% of which were seen just once. The leading ten clones occupy about 1.8% of the sample. Sequenced input: memory CD4+ T cells sorted from blood. The sample's cell subset or site, from its label and the paper: CD45RA-negative fraction. The origin of the receptors is a woman aged 25 to 45 in good health.

The chain joins TRBV18 to TRBJ2-1; 9 positions agree with TRBD2. V shed 0 bases and J 6 bases; nucleotides not matched to a gene: 6. Germline V gene data show CDR1 as KGHSH and CDR2 as LQKENI. CDR3 size: 16 residues. The CDR3 DNA reads TGTGCCAGCTCACCACCGGTAGCGGGAGATATCAATGAGCAGTTCTTC. It codes for CASSPPVAGDINEQFF.

The chain has TRBV28 and TRBJ1-1; maybe TRBD1 (5 bases). The V and J ends lost 1 base and 0 bases respectively, with 12 bases between them. The CDR3 is made up of 16 amino acids. Germline values: CDR1 MDHEN, CDR2 SYDVKM. The CDR3 sequence is CASSLYSGGLNTEAFF. CDR3 nucleotides: TGTGCCAGCAGTTTATATAGTGGGGGTCTGAACACTGAAGCTTTCTTT.

The chain recombines TRBV19 with TRBJ1-5; D perhaps matches TRBD1 (5 bases). This CDR3 is 15 amino acids long. Germline V gene sequence: CDR1 LNHDA, CDR2 SQIVND (reference sequence). V was clipped by 1 base and J by 4 bases, with 11 bases between them. CDR3 DNA sequence: TGTGCCAGTAGTATAGGGTACGGGGGGAATCAGCCCCAGCATTTT. As protein: CASSIGYGGNQPQHF.

As for this clone: Different DNA sequences within this sample yield the same CDR3. The chain recombines TRBV28 with TRBJ2-2; 11 positions agree with TRBD1. V was clipped by 6 bases and J by 4 bases; unmatched bases: 4. Germline lookup yields CDR1 MDHEN and CDR2 SYDVKM. This CDR3 has 15 residues. CDR3 sequence: CASSLGTGGTGELFF. The CDR3 bases are TGTGCCAGCAGCCTAGGGACAGGGGGCACCGGGGAGCTGTTTTTT.

As concerns this clone: Within the sample, other DNA sequences also encode this same CDR3. The V call is TRBV28, the J call TRBJ2-7, with 9 bases lining up with TRBD1. Germline V gene sequence: CDR1 MDHEN, CDR2 SYDVKM. The CDR3 is made up of 15 amino acids. The trim removed 4 bases at V and 4 bases at J, leaving 8 bases unmatched. The CDR3 bases are TGTGCCAGCAGTTCCTCCGGGACAGGGTCTTACGAGCAGTACTTC. Protein: CASSSSGTGSYEQYF.

V and J are TRBV28 and TRBJ1-1; D ambiguous. The CDR3 is 12 residues long. Trimming shortened V by 5 bases and J by 6 bases, and 10 bases separated the two germline ends. Germline loops: CDR1 MDHEN, CDR2 SYDVKM. The CDR3, as DNA: TGTGCCAGCAGTATGGGGTTGCCTGAAGCTTTCTTT. Translating gives CASSMGLPEAFF.

The chain carries TRBV7-2 and TRBJ2-7; D gene ambiguous. V was shortened by 6 bases and J by 3 bases, with 15 bases between the two germline ends. Germline V gene data show CDR1 as SGHTA and CDR2 as FQGNSA. The CDR3 consists of 14 residues. The CDR3 loop is CASSTGSVDYEQYF. CDR3 DNA sequence: TGTGCCAGCAGTACCGGGTCAGTTGACTACGAGCAGTACTTC.

The V and J genes are TRBV27 and TRBJ1-4, with D tentatively TRBD1 (6 bases). Trimming pared 7 bases from V and 2 bases from J, leaving 11 bases between. Germline V gene data show CDR1 as MNHEY and CDR2 as SMNVEV (reference sequence). The length of the CDR3 is 14 residues. DNA for the CDR3: TGTGCCAGCAAAAGGGGGGGGACTAATGAAAAACTGTTTTTT. Translation: CASKRGGTNEKLFF.

The chain couples TRBV9 to TRBJ1-2; D ambiguous. Trimming shortened V by 0 bases and J by 6 bases, and 9 bases separated the two germline ends. CDR3 length: 13 amino acids. CDR1 is SGDLS, CDR2 YYNGEE, per germline. CDR3 in DNA: TGTGCCAGCAGCGTAGAATCCCGCGATGGCTACACCTTC. Amino acids: CASSVESRDGYTF.

The rearrangement uses TRBV7-2 and TRBJ2-6; tentatively, D is TRBD2 (5 bases). V was cut by 0 bases and J by 5 bases, with 8 bases left in between. CDR1 SGHTA and CDR2 FQGNSA come from the germline V gene. The CDR3 consists of 15 residues. The CDR3: CASSLAGSWANVLTF. CDR3 nucleotides: TGTGCCAGCAGCTTAGCAGGGAGCTGGGCCAACGTCCTGACTTTC.

This clone has at least ten counts. The identical CDR3 is also encoded by other nucleotide sequences in the sample. The V gene is TRBV6-5, the J gene TRBJ2-7; D might be TRBD1 or TRBD2, each matching 5 bases. CDR1 is MNHEY and CDR2 is SVGAGI in the germline V gene. V was clipped by 6 bases and J by 1 base, with 13 bases between them. There are 14 residues in the CDR3. In DNA, the CDR3 is TGTGCCAGCAGCCCACGGGACGGATCCTACGAGCAGTACTTC. Protein sequence: CASSPRDGSYEQYF.

The chain combines TRBV2 with TRBJ2-5; D call uncertain. CDR3 length equals 16 residues. Trimming took off 7 bases at V and 2 bases at J, with 20 bases between the two ends. Germline-derived CDR1 and CDR2 are SNHLY and FYNNEI. The CDR3 DNA is TGTGCCAGCACAGTGAGGCGGAACATTTATCAAGAGACCCAGTACTTC. Translated: CASTVRRNIYQETQYF.

Concerning this clone: Distinct nucleotide sequences in the sample also encode this CDR3. The chain recombines TRBV18 with TRBJ2-5; no clear D gene. Germline V gives CDR1 KGHSH, CDR2 LQKENI. The length of the CDR3 is 13 residues. V was clipped by 6 bases and J by 5 bases, with 13 bases between them. CDR3 sequence reads: CASSPRLWETQYF. The CDR3 nucleotides are TGTGCCAGCTCGCCGCGACTTTGGGAGACCCAGTACTTC.

This clone was counted ten times or more. The chain uses TRBV7-9 and TRBJ1-1; 7 positions agree with TRBD1. The CDR3 loop spans 13 amino acids. CDR1 and CDR2 from the germline V gene are SEHNR and FQNEAQ (reference sequence). The ends lost 6 bases at V and 11 bases at J; junction bases unmatched: 12. The DNA of the CDR3 is TGTGCCAGCAGTTCAGACACAGGGGCGGATGCTTTCTTT. Its protein product is CASSSDTGADAFF. The full variable domain, its missing parts supplied by reference TRBV7-9 and TRBJ1-1, is DTGVSQNPRHKITKRGQNVTFRCDPISEHNRLYWYRQTLGQGPEFLTYFQNEAQLEKSRLLSDRFSAERPKGSFSTLEIQRTEQGDSAMYLCASSSDTGADAFFGQGTRLTVV.

This rearrangement joins TRBV7-8 to TRBJ1-5; 7 bases agree with TRBD1. Germline trimming cut 1 base from V and 5 bases from J; bases unmatched to any gene: 11. Germline V gene lookup returns CDR1 SGHVS and CDR2 FQNEAQ. This CDR3 comprises 17 residues. CDR3 DNA: TGTGCCAGCAGCTTAGTTTCCGCCAGGGGGTGGGATCAGCCCCAGCATTTT. The encoded protein is CASSLVSARGWDQPQHF.

This chain connects TRBV10-2 to TRBJ1-5; D gene unclear. Germline CDR1 reads WSHSY; CDR2 reads SAAADI. Trimming cost V 1 base and J 1 base, with 5 bases left between them. This CDR3 has 14 amino acids. CDR3 nucleotides: TGCGCCAGCAGTGAGTGGCAGAGCAATCAGCCCCAGCATTTT. As protein: CASSEWQSNQPQHF.

In its sample, this clone was seen a few times. The rearrangement joins TRBV19 to TRBJ2-1, with D possibly called TRBD1 or TRBD2 (5 bases each). Trimming took 6 bases from V and 6 from J, leaving 21 bases between them. The germline CDR1 and CDR2 sequences are LNHDA and SQIVND (reference sequence). This CDR3 contains 16 residues. CDR3 nucleotides: TGTGCCAGTAGACACGGGACCGACTACCTTATCAATGAGCAGTTCTTC. Translated, it gives CASRHGTDYLINEQFF.

This chain links TRBV7-3 with TRBJ2-3, with TRBD2 matching over 9 bases. The trim removed 2 bases at V and 6 bases at J, leaving 3 bases unmatched. The germline V gene encodes CDR1 SGHTA and CDR2 FQGTGA. The CDR3 sequence is 14 residues long. DNA for the CDR3: TGTGCCAGCAGCTTAGCGGGAGGGAAGGATACGCAGTATTTT. Its protein product is CASSLAGGKDTQYF.

The rearrangement uses TRBV5-1 and TRBJ1-2, with a weak D call TRBD1 (5 bases). From germline, CDR1 is SGHRS and CDR2 YFSETQ. Trimming removed 0 bases from V and 8 bases from J, with 20 bases in between. The CDR3 extends over 16 amino acids. The CDR3 DNA is TGCGCCAGCAGCTTGGTAGGTGGGGCCACTCTGGAGGGCTACACCTTC. This sequence encodes CASSLVGGATLEGYTF.

The V call is TRBV27, the J call TRBJ2-5; the D call may be TRBD1 or TRBD2 (5 bases each). CDR3 length: 15 amino acids. Per germline, CDR1 MNHEY and CDR2 SMNVEV (reference sequence). Trimming left V 2 bases short and J 2 bases short, with 12 bases between. CDR3 coding DNA: TGTGCCAGCAGTTTAAATCTGGGACCACAAGAGACCCAGTACTTC. Translated: CASSLNLGPQETQYF.

This clone was recorded once. The chain couples TRBV6-5 to TRBJ1-1; D may be TRBD1 (6 bases). Germline lookup yields CDR1 MNHEY and CDR2 SVGAGI. V shed 5 bases and J shed 1 base, with 11 bases lying between them. The CDR3 sequence is 14 residues long. The CDR3 nucleotides read TGTGCCAGCAGTCATCCGGGACAGAACACTGAAGCTTTCTTT. It codes for CASSHPGQNTEAFF.

This sequence joins TRBV28 and TRBJ2-1, with 7 bases that match TRBD1. The length of the CDR3 is 15 residues. Germline values: CDR1 MDHEN, CDR2 SYDVKM. Germline trimming cut 6 bases from V and 5 bases from J; bases unmatched to any gene: 10. The CDR3 bases are TGTGCCAGCAGGTCCTACAGGGGAGTAGACAATGAGCAGTTCTTC. Translation: CASRSYRGVDNEQFF.

V and J are TRBV11-2 and TRBJ2-7; 13 nucleotides match TRBD2. This CDR3 spans 15 amino acids. Germline V gene data show CDR1 as SGHAT and CDR2 as FQNNGV. V lost 4 bases and J lost 4; bases outside the gene matches: 4. For the CDR3, the DNA is TGTGCCAGCAGCTCCGGACTAGCGGGAGTTTACGAGCAGTACTTC. Translating gives CASSSGLAGVYEQYF.

The gene calls are TRBV28 and TRBJ2-2, with D possibly being TRBD2 (6 bases). This CDR3 spans 15 amino acids. Germline loops: CDR1 MDHEN, CDR2 SYDVKM. The V end lost 4 bases, the J end lost 1 base, and 10 bases lay between the germline ends. In DNA form, the CDR3 reads TGTGCCAGCAGTTACGTCGGGGGGAACACCGGGGAGCTGTTTTTT. Encoded protein: CASSYVGGNTGELFF.

The chain links TRBV19 to TRBJ2-3; no clear D gene. CDR3 length: 14 amino acids. The V end was cut by 3 bases, the J end by 2 bases, with 9 bases between. The V gene's germline CDR1 is LNHDA and CDR2 SQIVND (reference sequence). CDR3 region: CASSIAALTDTQYF. DNA of the CDR3: TGTGCCAGTAGTATTGCCGCCCTCACAGATACGCAGTATTTT.

The genes are TRBV15 and TRBJ2-1; tentative D call: TRBD1 (6 bases). Germline values: CDR1 LNHNV, CDR2 YYDKDF (reference sequence). The CDR3 totals 15 residues. Trimming took 3 bases from V and 6 from J, leaving 15 bases between them. The CDR3 DNA follows: TGTGCCACCAGCAGTAACAAGGGGGTGGGCAATGAGCAGTTCTTC. As protein: CATSSNKGVGNEQFF.

Comments on this clone: Other DNA sequences in this sample translate to the same CDR3. The chain combines TRBV5-6 with TRBJ2-7; 8 bases agree with TRBD1. The V segment lost 5 bases and the J segment 4 bases; nucleotides outside the gene matches: 8. Germline V gives CDR1 SGHDT, CDR2 YYEEEE. This CDR3 spans 14 amino acids. The CDR3 is CASSPGTGRYEQYF. The CDR3 region has the DNA TGTGCCAGCAGTCCCGGGACAGGCCGTTACGAGCAGTACTTC.

The chain is built from TRBV27 and TRBJ1-2; tentatively, D is TRBD1 (6 bases). V shed 3 bases and J shed 5 bases, with 10 bases lying between them. This CDR3 has 13 amino acids. Looked up from germline, CDR1 is MNHEY and CDR2 is SMNVEV (reference sequence). For the CDR3, the DNA is TGTGCCAGCAGTTTCGGGGGCGGGTATGGCTACACCTTC. Translating gives CASSFGGGYGYTF.